Each of the 16 T cell receptor beta chains below was sequenced from the same sample in a study of identical twins. TCRdb re-called the 5' RACE reads with MiXCR, one entry per CDR3 protein. The data contain hundreds of thousands of distinct CDR3 sequences, approximately 9% of them singletons. These sequences were also reported in another study, on yellow fever vaccine responses in identical twins.

Input material: PBMCs. These receptors originate from a young woman in good health.

The gene calls are TRBV6-1 and TRBJ2-1; D gene uncertain. There are 16 residues in the CDR3. Trimming cost V 9 bases and J 0 bases, with 18 bases left between them. The germline V gene encodes CDR1 MNHNS and CDR2 SASEGT. CDR3 sequence reads: CASESGGPLSYNEQFF. DNA of the CDR3: TGTGCCAGTGAATCTGGCGGACCCCTCTCCTACAATGAGCAGTTCTTC.

This clonotype has more than one count but fewer than ten. V usage is TRBV5-6 and J usage is TRBJ2-1; 11 nucleotides line up with TRBD2. V was clipped by 2 bases and J by 4 bases; unmatched bases: 5. The germline V gene has CDR1 SGHDT and CDR2 YYEEEE. The CDR3 covers 16 residues. CDR3 sequence reads: CASSLSGTSGYNEQFF. The CDR3 nucleotides read TGTGCCAGCAGCTTATCAGGGACTAGCGGATACAATGAGCAGTTCTTC.

This clonotype showed up just a few times. The genes are TRBV19 and TRBJ2-2; D not certain. The germline V and J ends were trimmed by 3 bases and 0 bases, with 8 bases remaining between them. CDR1 LNHDA and CDR2 SQIVND come from the germline V gene (reference sequence). CDR3 length: 15 amino acids. The CDR3 reads CASSIAGSNTGELFF. As DNA, the CDR3 is TGTGCCAGTAGTATCGCCGGTTCGAACACCGGGGAGCTGTTTTTT.

This chain links TRBV28 with TRBJ2-2; D unclear. The length of the CDR3 is 15 residues. Germline CDR1 reads MDHEN; CDR2 reads SYDVKM. Trimming pared 5 bases from V and 5 bases from J, leaving 15 bases between. The CDR3 nucleotides are TGTGCCAGCAGTCCCCCGGCTCAACAAACCGGGGAGCTGTTTTTT. It encodes CASSPPAQQTGELFF.

This clonotype was recorded a few times. The chain recombines TRBV21-1 with TRBJ2-5; the table's D gene call, TRBD1, was not cross checked with the DNA. TRBV21-1 is termed a pseudogene. This CDR3 is 14 amino acids long. DNA of the CDR3: TGTGCCAGCAGCCGCCCGGGGTACCAAGAGACCCAGTACTTC. Protein product: CASSRPGYQETQYF.

The chain has TRBV20-1 and TRBJ2-7; 11 nucleotides agree with TRBD1. With 0 bases clipped from V and 3 bases from J, the junction kept 7 bases outside the gene matches. Germline CDR1 and CDR2: DFQATT and SNEGSKA (reference sequence). The CDR3 covers 16 residues. CDR3 protein: CSARDLTGTGGYEQYF. CDR3 DNA: TGCAGTGCTAGAGATCTAACCGGGACAGGGGGCTACGAGCAGTACTTC.

In its sample, this clonotype was seen a few times. The chain couples TRBV7-9 to TRBJ2-1, with 7 bases fitting TRBD2. From germline, CDR1 is SEHNR and CDR2 FQNEAQ (reference sequence). V was clipped by 5 bases and J by 3 bases; unmatched bases: 10. This CDR3 comprises 16 residues. CDR3: CASSPRLAVNYNEQFF. The CDR3 nucleotides read TGTGCCAGCAGCCCCCGGCTAGCGGTTAACTACAATGAGCAGTTCTTC.

The table lists this clonotype with a few counts. This chain uses TRBV20-1 with TRBJ1-2; unclear D gene. Trimming removed 0 bases at V and 2 bases at J, with 13 bases between. The CDR3 is 15 residues long. The germline V gene encodes CDR1 DFQATT and CDR2 SNEGSKA (reference sequence). The CDR3 sequence: CSARDPSVGNYGYTF. Here the CDR3 DNA reads TGCAGTGCTAGAGATCCTTCAGTTGGAAACTATGGCTACACCTTC.

V is TRBV10-3 and J is TRBJ1-4; maybe TRBD1 (5 bases). The CDR3 sequence is 13 residues long. V lost 6 bases and J 3 bases, leaving 8 bases between the germline ends. The germline V gene encodes CDR1 ENHRY and CDR2 SYGVKD. For the CDR3, the DNA is TGTGCCATCAGGGACACGCCTAATGAAAAACTGTTTTTT. It yields the protein CAIRDTPNEKLFF.

This clonotype has ten or more counts. The chain has TRBV29-1 and TRBJ2-7, with a tentative D call TRBD1 (5 bases). The length of the CDR3 is 12 residues. The ends were cut back, 6 bases at V and 3 bases at J, with 12 bases in the middle. The V gene's germline CDR1 is SQVTM and CDR2 ANQGSEA. Written as DNA, the CDR3 is TGCAGCGTAACACAGGATTACTACGAGCAGTACTTC. Translated: CSVTQDYYEQYF.

There are a few counts of this clonotype. The genes are TRBV7-2 and TRBJ1-1, with unresolved D. The germline gives CDR1 SGHTA, CDR2 FQGNSA. The CDR3 is made up of 12 amino acids. Deletions cut 0 bases from V and 10 bases from J, with 9 bases between. This CDR3 reads CASSLARVGAFF. Written as DNA, the CDR3 is TGTGCCAGCAGCTTAGCGCGAGTAGGAGCTTTCTTT.

This rearrangement joins TRBV19 to TRBJ1-1; the D is unclear. Trimming cost V 5 bases and J 3 bases, with 10 bases left between them. Germline assignment: CDR1 LNHDA and CDR2 SQIVND (reference sequence). This CDR3 comprises 13 residues. For the CDR3, the DNA is TGTGCCAGTAGTGAGACCCTAGACACTGAAGCTTTCTTT. It specifies CASSETLDTEAFF.

The chain recombines TRBV28 with TRBJ1-1; unclear D gene. CDR1 and CDR2 from the germline V gene are MDHEN and SYDVKM. Trimming stripped 3 bases from V and 7 bases from J, with 6 bases between. The CDR3 is 11 amino acids. This CDR3 reads CASSFGREAFF. CDR3 in DNA: TGTGCCAGCAGTTTTGGGCGTGAAGCTTTCTTT.

This clonotype showed up just a few times. The chain links TRBV15 to TRBJ2-1; D possibly corresponds to TRBD1 (6 bases). CDR1 is LNHNV and CDR2 is YYDKDF in the germline V gene (reference sequence). The CDR3 has 15 residues. V was shortened by 0 bases and J by 6 bases, with 12 bases between the two germline ends. CDR3 in amino acids: CATSRERAGANEQFF. CDR3 in DNA: TGTGCCACCAGCAGAGAAAGGGCAGGGGCCAATGAGCAGTTCTTC.

The chain uses TRBV2 and TRBJ2-3; D not certain. This CDR3 contains 14 residues. Germline V CDR1 and CDR2: SNHLY, FYNNEI. V was shortened by 7 bases and J by 2 bases, with 13 bases between the two germline ends. CDR3 amino acids: CASNLQRDTDTQYF. The CDR3 region has the DNA TGTGCCAGCAATTTGCAGCGCGACACAGATACGCAGTATTTT.

This clonotype was seen only a few times. The V call is TRBV11-1, the J call TRBJ2-1, with TRBD2 matching 7 bases. Germline V gene sequence: CDR1 SGHAT, CDR2 FQDESV (reference sequence). This CDR3 is built from 18 residues. V lost 1 base to trimming and J lost 9 bases; unmatched junction nucleotides: 18. Here the CDR3 DNA reads TGTGCCAGCAGCTTAGAATTCCAGCGGGGCTTAATCCGGGTTGAGCAGTTCTTC. It is translated as CASSLEFQRGLIRVEQFF. The complete variable domain, with remaining parts taken from reference TRBV11-1 and TRBJ2-1, reads EAEVAQSPRYKITEKSQAVAFWCDPISGHATLYWYRQILGQGPELLVQFQDESVVDDSQLPKDRFSAERLKGVDSTLKIQPAELGDSAMYLCASSLEFQRGLIRVEQFFGPGTRLTVL.